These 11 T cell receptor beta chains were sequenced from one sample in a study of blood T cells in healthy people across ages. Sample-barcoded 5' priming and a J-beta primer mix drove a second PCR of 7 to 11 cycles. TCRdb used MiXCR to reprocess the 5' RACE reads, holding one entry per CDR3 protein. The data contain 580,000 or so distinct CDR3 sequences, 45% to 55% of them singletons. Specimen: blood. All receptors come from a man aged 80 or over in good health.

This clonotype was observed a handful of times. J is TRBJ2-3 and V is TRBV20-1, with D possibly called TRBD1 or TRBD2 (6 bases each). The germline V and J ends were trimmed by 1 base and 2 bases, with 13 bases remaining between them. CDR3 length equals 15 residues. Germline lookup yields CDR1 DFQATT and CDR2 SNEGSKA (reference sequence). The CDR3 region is CSARVRGDNTDTQYF. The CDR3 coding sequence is TGCAGTGCTAGAGTAAGGGGGGACAACACAGATACGCAGTATTTT.

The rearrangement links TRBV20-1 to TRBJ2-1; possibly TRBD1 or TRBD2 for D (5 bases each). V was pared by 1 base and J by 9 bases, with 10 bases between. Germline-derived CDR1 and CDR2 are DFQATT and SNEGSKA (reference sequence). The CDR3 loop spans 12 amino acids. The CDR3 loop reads CSARGGVVEQFF. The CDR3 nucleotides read TGCAGTGCTAGAGGAGGGGTCGTTGAGCAGTTCTTC.

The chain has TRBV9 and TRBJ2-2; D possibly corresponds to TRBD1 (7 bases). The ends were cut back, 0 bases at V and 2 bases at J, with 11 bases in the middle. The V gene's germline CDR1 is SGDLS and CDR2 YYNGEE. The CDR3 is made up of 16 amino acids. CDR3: CASSVEQGGNTGELFF. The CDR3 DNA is TGTGCCAGCAGCGTAGAGCAGGGGGGAAACACCGGGGAGCTGTTTTTT.

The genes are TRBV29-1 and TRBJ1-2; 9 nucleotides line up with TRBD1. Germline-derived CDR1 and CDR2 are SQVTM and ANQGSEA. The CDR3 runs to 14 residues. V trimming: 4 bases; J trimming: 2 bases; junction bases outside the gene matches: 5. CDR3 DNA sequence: TGCAGCGTTGGCCGCGGGACAGGGAACTATGGCTACACCTTC. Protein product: CSVGRGTGNYGYTF.

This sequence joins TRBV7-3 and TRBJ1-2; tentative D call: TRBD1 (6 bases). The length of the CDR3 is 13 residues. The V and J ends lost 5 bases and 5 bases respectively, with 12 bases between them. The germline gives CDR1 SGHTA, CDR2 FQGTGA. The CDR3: CASSPGDRYGYTF. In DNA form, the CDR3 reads TGTGCCAGCAGCCCAGGGGATCGGTATGGCTACACCTTC. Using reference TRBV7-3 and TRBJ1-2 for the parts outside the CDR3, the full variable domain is GAGVSQTPSNKVTEKGKYVELRCDPISGHTALYWYRQSLGQGPEFLIYFQGTGAADDSGLPNDRFFAVRPEGSVSTLKIQRTERGDSAVYLCASSPGDRYGYTFGSGTRLTVV.

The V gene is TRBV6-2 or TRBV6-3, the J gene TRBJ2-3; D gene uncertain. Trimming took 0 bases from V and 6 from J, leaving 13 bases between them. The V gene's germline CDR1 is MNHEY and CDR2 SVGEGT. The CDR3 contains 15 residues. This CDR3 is CASSYSHPKPDTQYF. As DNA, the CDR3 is TGTGCCAGCAGTTACTCTCACCCCAAACCGGATACGCAGTATTTT.

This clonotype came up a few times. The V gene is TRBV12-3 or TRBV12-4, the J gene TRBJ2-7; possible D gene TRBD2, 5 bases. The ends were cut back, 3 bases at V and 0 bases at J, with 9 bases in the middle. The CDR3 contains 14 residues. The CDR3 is CASSFRRDSYEQYF. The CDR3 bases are TGTGCCAGCAGTTTCCGACGGGACTCCTACGAGCAGTACTTC.

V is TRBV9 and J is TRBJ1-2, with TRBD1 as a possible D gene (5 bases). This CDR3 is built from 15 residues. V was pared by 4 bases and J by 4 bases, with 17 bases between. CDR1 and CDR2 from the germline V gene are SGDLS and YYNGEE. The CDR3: CASSPASLGTYGYTF. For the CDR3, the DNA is TGTGCCAGCAGCCCCGCTTCGCTCGGGACCTATGGCTACACCTTC.

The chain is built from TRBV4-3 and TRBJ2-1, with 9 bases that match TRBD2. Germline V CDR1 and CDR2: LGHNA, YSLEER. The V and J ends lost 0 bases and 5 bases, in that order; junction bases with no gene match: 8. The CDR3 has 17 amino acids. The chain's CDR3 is CASSQEASGVFNNEQFF. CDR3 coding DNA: TGCGCCAGCAGCCAAGAGGCTAGCGGGGTTTTCAACAATGAGCAGTTCTTC.

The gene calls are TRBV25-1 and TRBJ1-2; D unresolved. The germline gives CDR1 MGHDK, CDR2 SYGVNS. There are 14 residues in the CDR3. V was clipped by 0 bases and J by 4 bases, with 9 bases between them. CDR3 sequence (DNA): TGTGCCAGCAGTGAATATGGGCAGAGCTATGGCTACACCTTC. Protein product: CASSEYGQSYGYTF.

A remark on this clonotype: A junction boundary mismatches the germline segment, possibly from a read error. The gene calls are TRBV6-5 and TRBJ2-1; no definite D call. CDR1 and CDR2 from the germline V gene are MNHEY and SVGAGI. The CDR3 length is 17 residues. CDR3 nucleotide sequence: TGTGCCAGTAGTTACTCTGGAGTCCCGAGCTCCTACACTGAGCAGTTCTTC. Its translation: CASSYSGVPSSYTEQFF.